Listed here is a single T cell receptor (beta chain). This sample was included in a study of siplizumab effects on memory and regulatory T cells. Per sample, 100,000 or so TCR templates underwent assay. Sequencing used immunoSEQ multiplex PCR; TCRdb keeps in-frame clones, though not all of them. Of about 100,000 clones in the sample, about 94% were seen once. Deletions cut 0 bases from V and 2 bases from J, with 16 bases between. CDR3 size: 18 residues. Germline V gene sequence: CDR1 LNHDA, CDR2 SQIVND (reference sequence). This TCR derives from a human donor in good health. Sequencing was carried out using non-Treg CD4+ T cells sorted from blood. The V and J genes are TRBV19 and TRBJ2-2, with D perhaps matching TRBD1 (6 bases). The CDR3 DNA follows: TGTGCCAGTAGTATAGACAGGGGATTAAAGGGCAACACCGGGGAGCTGTTTTTT. Protein: CASSIDRGLKGNTGELFF.